The rows below give T cell receptor beta chains drawn from one sample of a study of HIV-infected patients and healthy controls. One entry per CDR3 protein results from TCRdb running MiXCR on the 5' RACE reads. The sample shows 18,000 or so distinct CDR3 sequences, around 8.2% of them seen only once. The sequenced material came from blood. The receptors shown here come from an adult in good health. The CDR3 runs from the conserved cysteine through the conserved F or W. The order of the fields is V gene, clone size, J gene, D gene, CDR3 DNA, CDR3 protein. The D gene is left open where the match is weak. Where a row states a size, it is once, few, many or the class of an expanded clone; other rows omit it.

>TRBV6-5|few|TRBJ2-5|TRBD1
TGTGCCAGCAGTTACACCACTTACAGGGGGCGAGAAGAGACCCAGTACTTC
CASSYTTYRGREETQYF
>TRBV28|many|TRBJ2-7|TRBD2
TGTGCCAGCAGTAGCGGGGGACTCTACGAGCAGTACTTC
CASSSGGLYEQYF
>TRBV7-3|many|TRBJ2-2|TRBD2
TGTGCCAGCAGCTTACTAGCGGGAGTTAAGACCGGGGAGCTGTTTTTT
CASSLLAGVKTGELFF
>TRBV6-2/TRBV6-3|many|TRBJ2-5|-
TGTGCCAGCAAGGGGCAGCCGGAGGTGGAGACCCAGTACTTC
CASKGQPEVETQYF
>TRBV11-2|many|TRBJ2-7|TRBD1
TGTGCCAGCAGCCCGACAGGGAGCTCCTACGAGCAGTACTTC
CASSPTGSSYEQYF
>TRBV20-1|once|TRBJ2-5|-
TGCAGTGTATCGGGGGACCAAGAGACCCAGTACTTC
CSVSGDQETQYF
>TRBV5-1|-|TRBJ2-7|-
TGCGCCAGCAGCCCACCGGGACAAGCCTACGAGCAGTACTTC
CASSPPGQAYEQYF
>TRBV6-6|-|TRBJ2-5|-
TGTGCCAGCAGTCGCTCGACAAAGCAAGAGACCCAGTACTTC
CASSRSTKQETQYF
>TRBV20-1|-|TRBJ2-4|-
TGCAGTGCTAGAGATGTTCGGGGGGCCCTAGCCAAAAACATTCAGTACTTC
CSARDVRGALAKNIQYF
>TRBV29-1|-|TRBJ2-6|-
TGCAGCGTTGTCCACAGCTCTGGGGCCAACGTCCTGACTTTC
CSVVHSSGANVLTF
>TRBV20-1|-|TRBJ2-7|TRBD2
TGCAGTGCTAGCCGCCTTGCGGGAGGTGGGGACGAGCAGTACTTC
CSASRLAGGGDEQYF
>TRBV6-2/TRBV6-3|few|TRBJ1-1|-
TGTGCCAGCAGGTCGGTGGGGACTGAAGCTTTCTTT
CASRSVGTEAFF
>TRBV3-1|-|TRBJ2-7|-
TGTGCCAGCAGCCAAGCGCTTACCCGGCGGGAGCAGTACTTC
CASSQALTRREQYF
>TRBV19|-|TRBJ2-3|-
TGTGCCAGTAGTTCCGAGCGGACCCGTTCGGATACGCAGTATTTT
CASSSERTRSDTQYF
>TRBV29-1|many|TRBJ2-5|-
TGCAGCGGCCGAAACCCAGGGGAAGAGACCCAGTACTTC
CSGRNPGEETQYF
>TRBV6-1|many|TRBJ1-2|-
TGTGCCAGCAGTGAAGATAAGGGTTGGGGTGGCTACACCTTC
CASSEDKGWGGYTF
>TRBV30|-|TRBJ2-2|-
TGTGCCTGGAGTGTTCGACTCGGGGAGCTGTTTTTT
CAWSVRLGELFF
>TRBV7-2|many|TRBJ2-1|TRBD1
TGTGCCAGCAGCTTTAAACAGGGCTGGTTTGGGACAGGGGTATTCTTC
CASSFKQGWFGTGVFF
>TRBV4-1|many|TRBJ1-4|-
TGCGCCAGCAGCCACGGTCTCCCGGGCCGAGTGGGGGAAAAACTGTTTTTT
CASSHGLPGRVGEKLFF
>TRBV25-1|medium-sized|TRBJ2-1|TRBD1
TGTGCCAGCAGTGAAGGGGGACAGGGGTCGAGCTCCTACAATGAGCAGTTCTTC
CASSEGGQGSSSYNEQFF
>TRBV18|many|TRBJ2-2|TRBD1
TGTGCCAGCTCACCGGTCACTTCCACAGGGGCCGGAGGGGAGCTGTTTTTT
CASSPVTSTGAGGELFF
>TRBV12-3/TRBV12-4|many|TRBJ1-1|TRBD1
TGTGCCAGCAGCTACCGGACAGGGGGCGCGGCTTTCTTT
CASSYRTGGAAFF
>TRBV27|many|TRBJ2-3|-
TGTGCCAGCAGTTACGAATACACAGATACGCAGTATTTT
CASSYEYTDTQYF
>TRBV25-1|few|TRBJ2-2|-
TGTGCCAGCATGTCAGGGTCCAACACCGGGGAGCTGTTTTTT
CASMSGSNTGELFF
>TRBV3-1|medium-sized|TRBJ1-1|TRBD1
TGTGCCAGCAGCCCCCAGGGGGCGTATGAAGCTTTCTTT
CASSPQGAYEAFF
>TRBV10-3|medium-sized|TRBJ2-3|TRBD1
TGTGCCATCGGGGGACAGGGGGCATCAGATACGCAGTATTTT
CAIGGQGASDTQYF
>TRBV2|medium-sized|TRBJ2-7|TRBD2
TGTGCCAGCAGCCTGGGGACTAGCCAATACGAGCAGTACTTC
CASSLGTSQYEQYF
>TRBV20-1|many|TRBJ2-7|TRBD1
TGCAGTGCTGAAACCGGGACAGTAAGCTCCTACGAGCAGTACTTC
CSAETGTVSSYEQYF
>TRBV10-3|many|TRBJ1-2|TRBD1
TGTGCCATCAGTGGAGGGACAGGGGGCGCGCGATCCTATGGCTACACCTTC
CAISGGTGGARSYGYTF